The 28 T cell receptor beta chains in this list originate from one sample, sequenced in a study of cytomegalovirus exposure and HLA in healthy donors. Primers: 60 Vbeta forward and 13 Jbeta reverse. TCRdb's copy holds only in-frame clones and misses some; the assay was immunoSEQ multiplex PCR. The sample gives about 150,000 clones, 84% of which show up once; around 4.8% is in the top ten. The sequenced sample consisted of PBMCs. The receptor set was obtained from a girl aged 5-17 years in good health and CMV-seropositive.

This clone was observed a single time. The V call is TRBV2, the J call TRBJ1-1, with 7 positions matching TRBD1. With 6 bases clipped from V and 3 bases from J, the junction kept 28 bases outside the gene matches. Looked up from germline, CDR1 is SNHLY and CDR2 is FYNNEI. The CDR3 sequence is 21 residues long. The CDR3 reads CASRVHRGRVTRLELYTEAFF. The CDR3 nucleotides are TGTGCCAGCAGGGTACACAGGGGAAGGGTTACGCGCCTGGAGCTTTACACTGAAGCTTTCTTT.

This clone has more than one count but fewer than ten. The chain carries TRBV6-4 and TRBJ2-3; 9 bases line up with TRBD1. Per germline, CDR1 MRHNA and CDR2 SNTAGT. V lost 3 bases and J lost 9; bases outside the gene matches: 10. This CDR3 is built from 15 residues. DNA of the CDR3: TGTGCCAGCAGTGAGGGGGGGACAGGGACCGAAACGCAGTATTTT. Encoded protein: CASSEGGTGTETQYF.

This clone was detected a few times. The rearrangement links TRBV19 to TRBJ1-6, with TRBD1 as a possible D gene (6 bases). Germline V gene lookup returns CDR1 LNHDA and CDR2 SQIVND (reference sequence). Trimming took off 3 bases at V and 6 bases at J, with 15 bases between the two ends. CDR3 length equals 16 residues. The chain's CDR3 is CASSIPDSLLNSPLHF. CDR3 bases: TGTGCCAGTAGTATCCCGGACAGTCTCCTTAATTCACCCCTCCACTTT.

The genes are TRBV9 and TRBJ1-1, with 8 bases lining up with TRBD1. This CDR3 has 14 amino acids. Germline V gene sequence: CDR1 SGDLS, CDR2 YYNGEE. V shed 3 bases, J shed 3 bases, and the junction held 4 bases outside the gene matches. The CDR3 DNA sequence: TGTGCCAGCAGCGCCCTGACAGGGGACACTGAAGCTTTCTTT. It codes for CASSALTGDTEAFF.

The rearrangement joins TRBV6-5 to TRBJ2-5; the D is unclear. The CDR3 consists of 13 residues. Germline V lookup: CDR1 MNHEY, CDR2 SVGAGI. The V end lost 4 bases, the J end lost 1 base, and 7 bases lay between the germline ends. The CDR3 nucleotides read TGTGCCAGCAGTTTCCAGATCCAAGAGACCCAGTACTTC. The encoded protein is CASSFQIQETQYF.

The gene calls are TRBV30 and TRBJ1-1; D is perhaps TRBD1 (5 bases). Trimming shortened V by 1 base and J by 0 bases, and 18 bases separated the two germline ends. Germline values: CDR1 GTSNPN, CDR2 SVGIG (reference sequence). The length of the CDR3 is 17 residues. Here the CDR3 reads CAWSDFFGAVMNTEAFF. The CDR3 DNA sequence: TGTGCCTGGAGTGACTTTTTTGGGGCGGTTATGAACACTGAAGCTTTCTTT.

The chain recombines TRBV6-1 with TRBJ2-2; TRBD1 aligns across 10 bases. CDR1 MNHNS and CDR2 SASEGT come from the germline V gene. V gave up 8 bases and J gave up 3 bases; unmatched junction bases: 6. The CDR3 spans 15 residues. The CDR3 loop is CASPRDRGDTGELFF. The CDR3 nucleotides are TGTGCCAGCCCCCGGGACAGGGGTGACACCGGGGAGCTGTTTTTT.

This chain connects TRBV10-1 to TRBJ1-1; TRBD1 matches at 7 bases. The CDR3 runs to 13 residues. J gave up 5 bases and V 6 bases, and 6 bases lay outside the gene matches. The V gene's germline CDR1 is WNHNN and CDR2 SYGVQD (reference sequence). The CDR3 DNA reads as TGCGCCAGCAGAGAGACAGGGCGGACTGAAGCTTTCTTT. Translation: CASRETGRTEAFF.

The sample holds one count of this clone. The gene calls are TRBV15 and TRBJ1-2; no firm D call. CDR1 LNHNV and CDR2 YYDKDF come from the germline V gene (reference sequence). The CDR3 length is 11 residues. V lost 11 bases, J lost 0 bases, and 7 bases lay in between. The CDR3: CAAQSNYGYTF. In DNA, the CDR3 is TGTGCCGCCCAGTCTAACTATGGCTACACCTTC.

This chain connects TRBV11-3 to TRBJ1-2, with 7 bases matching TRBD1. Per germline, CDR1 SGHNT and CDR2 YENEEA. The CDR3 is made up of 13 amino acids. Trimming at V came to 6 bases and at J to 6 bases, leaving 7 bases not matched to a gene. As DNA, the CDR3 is TGTGCCAGCAGACTCACCCAGGGGGATGGCTACACCTTC. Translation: CASRLTQGDGYTF.

CDR3 bases: TGCAGCGTTTTACTAGCGGTGAGCTCCTACGAGCAGTACTTC. It encodes CSVLLAVSSYEQYF. The rearrangement joins TRBV29-1 to TRBJ2-7, with 8 positions matching TRBD2. In germline, CDR1 is SQVTM, CDR2 ANQGSEA. The J segment lost 0 bases and the V segment lost 5 bases, leaving 6 bases of the junction unmatched. This CDR3 comprises 14 residues.

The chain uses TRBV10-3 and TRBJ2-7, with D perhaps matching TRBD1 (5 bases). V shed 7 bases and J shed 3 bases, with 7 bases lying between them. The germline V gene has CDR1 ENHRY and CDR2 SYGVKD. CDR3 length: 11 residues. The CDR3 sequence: CAITDSYEQYF. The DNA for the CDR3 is TGTGCCATCACCGACAGCTACGAGCAGTACTTC.

As DNA, the CDR3 is TGTGCCAGCAGGGGTGGGGGGACTACTGGAAACACCATATATTTT. It encodes CASRGGGTTGNTIYF. V is TRBV6-1 and J is TRBJ1-3; tentative D call: TRBD1 (5 bases). CDR1 is MNHNS and CDR2 is SASEGT in the germline V gene. The CDR3 has 15 amino acids. With 6 bases removed from V and 2 bases from J, the gap between germline ends came to 14 bases.

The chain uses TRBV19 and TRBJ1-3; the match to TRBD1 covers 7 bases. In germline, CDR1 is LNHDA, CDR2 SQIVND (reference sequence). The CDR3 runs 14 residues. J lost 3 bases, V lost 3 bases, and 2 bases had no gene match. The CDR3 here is CASSMGQLGNTIYF. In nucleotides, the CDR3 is TGTGCCAGTAGTATGGGACAGCTTGGAAACACCATATATTTT.

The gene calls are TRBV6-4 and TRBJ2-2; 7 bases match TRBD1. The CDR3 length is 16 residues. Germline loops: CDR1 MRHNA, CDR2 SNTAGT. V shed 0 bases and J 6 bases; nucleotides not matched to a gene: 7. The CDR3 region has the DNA TGTGCCAGCAGTGACTCTGAAGGGGGCAGCTCCGGGGAGCTGTTTTTT. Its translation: CASSDSEGGSSGELFF.

In nucleotides, the CDR3 is TGTGCCAGCAGCACGAATTGGCAGACCCAGTACTTC. Translating it yields CASSTNWQTQYF. The chain couples TRBV11-2 to TRBJ2-5; no reliable D call. CDR3 length equals 12 residues. Germline V gene data show CDR1 as SGHAT and CDR2 as FQNNGV. Between the trimmed V and J ends, which lost 5 bases and 6 bases, there was a span of 10 bases. Together with reference TRBV11-2 and TRBJ2-5, the CDR3 gives the full variable domain: EAGVAQSPRYKIIEKRQSVAFWCNPISGHATLYWYQQILGQGPKLLIQFQNNGVVDDSQLPKDRFSAERLKGVDSTLKIQPAKLEDSAVYLCASSTNWQTQYFGPGTRLLVL.

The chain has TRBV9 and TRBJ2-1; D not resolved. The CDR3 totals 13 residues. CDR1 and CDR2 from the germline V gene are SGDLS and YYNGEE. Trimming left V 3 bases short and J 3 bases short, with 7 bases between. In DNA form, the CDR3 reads TGTGCCAGCAGCGCCACTCGCTACAATGAGCAGTTCTTC. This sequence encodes CASSATRYNEQFF.

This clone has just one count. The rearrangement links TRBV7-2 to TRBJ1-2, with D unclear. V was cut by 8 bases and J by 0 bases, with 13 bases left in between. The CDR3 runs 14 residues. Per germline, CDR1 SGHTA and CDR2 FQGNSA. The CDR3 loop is CASGIWAPNYGYTF. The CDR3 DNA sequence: TGTGCCAGCGGCATCTGGGCCCCTAACTATGGCTACACCTTC.

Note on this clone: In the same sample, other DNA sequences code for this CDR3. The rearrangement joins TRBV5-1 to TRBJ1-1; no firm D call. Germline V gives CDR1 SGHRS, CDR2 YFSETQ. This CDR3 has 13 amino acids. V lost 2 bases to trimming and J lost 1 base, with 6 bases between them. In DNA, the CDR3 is TGCGCCAGCAGCTTTACTGGGAACACTGAAGCTTTCTTT. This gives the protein CASSFTGNTEAFF.

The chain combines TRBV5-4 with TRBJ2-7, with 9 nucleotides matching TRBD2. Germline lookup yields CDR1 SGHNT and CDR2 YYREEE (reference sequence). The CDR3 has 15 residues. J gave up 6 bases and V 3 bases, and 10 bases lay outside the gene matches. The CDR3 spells CASSSKRGETPEQYF. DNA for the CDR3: TGTGCCAGCAGCTCAAAGCGGGGGGAAACCCCCGAGCAGTACTTC.

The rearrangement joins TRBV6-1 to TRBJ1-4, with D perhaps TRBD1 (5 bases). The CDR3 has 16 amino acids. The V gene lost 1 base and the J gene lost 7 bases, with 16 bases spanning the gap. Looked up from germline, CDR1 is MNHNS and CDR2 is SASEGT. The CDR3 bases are TGTGCCAGCAGTGAAGTCATGGGGGGAGTCGGTGAAAAACTGTTTTTT. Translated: CASSEVMGGVGEKLFF.

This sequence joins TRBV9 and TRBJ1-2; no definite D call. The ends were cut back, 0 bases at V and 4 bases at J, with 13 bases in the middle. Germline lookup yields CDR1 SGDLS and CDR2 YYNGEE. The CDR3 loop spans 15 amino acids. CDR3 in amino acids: CASSVGASAGYGYTF. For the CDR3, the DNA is TGTGCCAGCAGCGTAGGGGCAAGTGCGGGCTATGGCTACACCTTC.

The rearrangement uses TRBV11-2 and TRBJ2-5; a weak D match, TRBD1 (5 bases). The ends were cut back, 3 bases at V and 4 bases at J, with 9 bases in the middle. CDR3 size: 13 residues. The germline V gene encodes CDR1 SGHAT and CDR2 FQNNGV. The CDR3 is CASSFTGAETQYF. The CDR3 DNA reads TGTGCCAGCAGCTTCACTGGGGCAGAGACCCAGTACTTC. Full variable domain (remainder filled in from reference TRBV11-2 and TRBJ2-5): EAGVAQSPRYKIIEKRQSVAFWCNPISGHATLYWYQQILGQGPKLLIQFQNNGVVDDSQLPKDRFSAERLKGVDSTLKIQPAKLEDSAVYLCASSFTGAETQYFGPGTRLLVL.

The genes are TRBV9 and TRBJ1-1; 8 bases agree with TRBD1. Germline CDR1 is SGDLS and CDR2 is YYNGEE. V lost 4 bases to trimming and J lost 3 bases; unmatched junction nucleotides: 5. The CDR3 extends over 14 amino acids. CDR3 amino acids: CASSRTGGDTEAFF. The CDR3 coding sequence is TGTGCCAGCAGCAGAACAGGGGGGGACACTGAAGCTTTCTTT.

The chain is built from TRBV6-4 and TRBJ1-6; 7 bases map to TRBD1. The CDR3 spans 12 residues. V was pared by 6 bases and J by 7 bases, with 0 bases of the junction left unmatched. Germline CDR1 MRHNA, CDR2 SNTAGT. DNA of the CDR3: TGTGCCAGCAGGACAGGGAATTCACCCCTCCACTTT. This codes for CASRTGNSPLHF.

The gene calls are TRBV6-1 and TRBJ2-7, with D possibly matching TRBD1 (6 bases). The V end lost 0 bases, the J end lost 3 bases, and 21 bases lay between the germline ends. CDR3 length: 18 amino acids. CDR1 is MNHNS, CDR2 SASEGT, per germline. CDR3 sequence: CASSEAVVEWDIFYEQYF. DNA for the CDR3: TGTGCCAGCAGTGAAGCGGTGGTAGAATGGGACATTTTCTACGAGCAGTACTTC.

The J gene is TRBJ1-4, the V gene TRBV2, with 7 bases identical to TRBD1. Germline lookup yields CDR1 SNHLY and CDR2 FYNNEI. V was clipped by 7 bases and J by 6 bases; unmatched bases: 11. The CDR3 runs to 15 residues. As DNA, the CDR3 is TGTGCCAGCATGGGGAAAGGGGGCGGAGATGAAAAACTGTTTTTT. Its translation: CASMGKGGGDEKLFF. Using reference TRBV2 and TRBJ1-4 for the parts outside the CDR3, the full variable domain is EPEVTQTPSHQVTQMGQEVILRCVPISNHLYFYWYRQILGQKVEFLVSFYNNEISEKSEIFDDQFSVERPDGSNFTLKIRSTKLEDSAMYFCASMGKGGGDEKLFFGSGTQLSVL.

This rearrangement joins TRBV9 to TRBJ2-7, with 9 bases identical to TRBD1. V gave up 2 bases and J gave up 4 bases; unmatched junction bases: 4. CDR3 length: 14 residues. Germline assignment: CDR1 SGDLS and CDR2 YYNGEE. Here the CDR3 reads CASSVRQGEYEQYF. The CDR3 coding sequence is TGTGCCAGCAGCGTTCGACAGGGGGAATACGAGCAGTACTTC.